Below, 30 T cell receptor beta chains from the same sample are listed, as sequenced in a study of blood T cell repertoires in COVID-19. Using immunoSEQ multiplex PCR, the repertoire was profiled, and TCRdb retains in-frame clones only, with some absent. The table records about 230,000 clones, 70% to 90% of them present only once. Specimen: PBMCs or T cells enriched from blood (not recorded which). The receptors come from a woman aged 50 to 65 in a cohort exposed to, infected with or recovered from COVID-19 (not recorded which).

The chain employs TRBV7-2 and TRBJ1-1; D might be TRBD1 (5 bases). V was shortened by 2 bases and J by 0 bases, with 10 bases between the two germline ends. The CDR3 has 15 residues. CDR1 and CDR2 (germline): SGHTA, FQGNSA. CDR3 DNA sequence: TGTGCCAGCAGCTTAATGGGAGGGGTGAACACTGAAGCTTTCTTT. It translates to CASSLMGGVNTEAFF. The full variable domain, its missing parts supplied by reference TRBV7-2 and TRBJ1-1, is GAGVSQSPSNKVTEKGKDVELRCDPISGHTALYWYRQSLGQGLEFLIYFQGNSAPDKSGLPSDRFSAERTGGSVSTLTIQRTQQEDSAVYLCASSLMGGVNTEAFFGQGTRLTVV.

The V and J genes are TRBV7-2 and TRBJ1-5, with TRBD1 matching 8 bases. This CDR3 spans 15 amino acids. Germline CDR1 is SGHTA and CDR2 is FQGNSA. The J segment lost 4 bases and the V segment lost 1 base, leaving 3 bases of the junction unmatched. The CDR3: CASSLGTGRNQPQHF. The CDR3 DNA is TGTGCCAGCAGCTTAGGGACAGGGAGAAATCAGCCCCAGCATTTT.

This sequence joins TRBV4-2 and TRBJ2-3, with 7 bases aligning to TRBD2. V trimming: 0 bases; J trimming: 1 base; junction bases outside the gene matches: 4. CDR3 size: 16 residues. Per the germline V gene, CDR1 is LGHNA and CDR2 is YNFKEQ. The CDR3 loop reads CASSQDLSGGTDTQYF. DNA for the CDR3: TGTGCCAGCAGCCAAGATTTAAGCGGGGGCACAGATACGCAGTATTTT.

V and J are TRBV6-5 and TRBJ1-6, with TRBD1 matching 7 bases. V lost 5 bases and J lost 10; bases outside the gene matches: 5. Germline CDR1 reads MNHEY; CDR2 reads SVGAGI. This CDR3 has 13 amino acids. The DNA for the CDR3 is TGTGCCAGCAGTCCTACAGGGGTCTCACCCCTCCACTTT. Protein product: CASSPTGVSPLHF.

This CDR3 is CAISEAGTGNHGYTF. In DNA form, the CDR3 reads TGTGCCATCAGCGAAGCCGGGACAGGGAACCATGGCTACACCTTC. The chain couples TRBV10-3 to TRBJ1-2, with 9 bases matching TRBD1. This CDR3 spans 15 amino acids. The V segment lost 6 bases and the J segment 6 bases; nucleotides outside the gene matches: 11. The germline gives CDR1 ENHRY, CDR2 SYGVKD.

This chain links TRBV7-3 with TRBJ2-2; the match to TRBD1 covers 9 bases. The CDR3 loop spans 15 amino acids. Trimming took 3 bases from V and 5 from J; bases not matched to a gene: 4. CDR1 and CDR2 from the germline V gene are SGHTA and FQGTGA. The CDR3 reads CASSLDRGGTGELFF. CDR3 sequence (DNA): TGTGCCAGCAGCTTGGACAGGGGTGGTACCGGGGAGCTGTTTTTT.

The genes are TRBV7-3 and TRBJ2-2; 7 bases fit TRBD2. The CDR3 is made up of 14 amino acids. Germline V gene sequence: CDR1 SGHTA, CDR2 FQGTGA. Trimming took 6 bases from V and 3 from J; bases not matched to a gene: 4. CDR3 loop: CASSGGVHTGELFF. CDR3 nucleotides: TGTGCCAGCAGTGGGGGGGTCCACACCGGGGAGCTGTTTTTT.

The chain couples TRBV5-1 to TRBJ2-7; 8 nucleotides match TRBD1. Per germline, CDR1 SGHRS and CDR2 YFSETQ. With 0 bases clipped from V and 5 bases from J, the junction kept 7 bases outside the gene matches. CDR3 length equals 15 residues. CDR3: CASSLGGQGPHEQYF. The CDR3 DNA sequence: TGCGCCAGCAGCTTGGGTGGACAGGGCCCCCACGAGCAGTACTTC.

The CDR3 sequence is CASSLLGGVNTEAFF. In DNA, the CDR3 is TGTGCCAGCAGTTTATTGGGCGGGGTGAACACTGAAGCTTTCTTT. The V and J genes are TRBV27 and TRBJ1-1; D ambiguous. Germline V gene sequence: CDR1 MNHEY, CDR2 SMNVEV (reference sequence). V gave up 1 base and J gave up 0 bases, with 9 bases separating them. CDR3 length equals 15 residues.

The chain combines TRBV15 with TRBJ1-3, with TRBD1 matching 7 bases. V trimming: 8 bases; J trimming: 4 bases; junction bases outside the gene matches: 5. The CDR3 covers 13 residues. Germline values: CDR1 LNHNV, CDR2 YYDKDF (reference sequence). The CDR3 spells CATPDREGNTIYF. The CDR3 DNA follows: TGTGCCACCCCAGACAGGGAGGGAAACACCATATATTTT.

V is TRBV7-9 and J is TRBJ1-5, with 9 bases matching TRBD1. V shed 5 bases, J shed 5 bases, and the junction held 7 bases outside the gene matches. Germline lookup yields CDR1 SEHNR and CDR2 FQNEAQ (reference sequence). This CDR3 has 15 residues. The CDR3 region is CASSRDRAGDQPQHF. The CDR3, as DNA: TGTGCCAGCAGCAGGGACAGGGCGGGCGATCAGCCCCAGCATTTT.

This clone occurred a few times. V is TRBV19 and J is TRBJ1-1; D remains ambiguous. The CDR3 extends over 17 amino acids. CDR1 and CDR2 (germline): LNHDA, SQIVND (reference sequence). The V end was cut by 3 bases, the J end by 5 bases, with 22 bases between. CDR3 coding DNA: TGTGCCAGTAGTATTAGGTTTCAGTTATCGGGTATGACTGAAGCTTTCTTT. Protein sequence: CASSIRFQLSGMTEAFF.

This chain uses TRBV21-1 with TRBJ2-7; the table names TRBD1, a call not compared with the DNA. TRBV21-1 is described as a pseudogene. The CDR3 is made up of 16 amino acids. Here the CDR3 DNA reads TGTGCCAGCAGCAAAGTGGTGGACACACGAACCTACGAGCAGTACTTC. It is translated as CASSKVVDTRTYEQYF.

This clone turned up a few times. J is TRBJ2-3 and V is TRBV27, with 10 bases lining up with TRBD2. V was clipped by 3 bases and J by 4 bases; unmatched bases: 4. Germline assignment: CDR1 MNHEY and CDR2 SMNVEV (reference sequence). The CDR3 sequence is 15 residues long. Written as DNA, the CDR3 is TGTGCCAGCAGTTTCCGCGGGACTAGCGCAGATACGCAGTATTTT. Translation gives CASSFRGTSADTQYF.

The V call is TRBV5-1, the J call TRBJ1-3; TRBD1 might be the D (5 bases). Trimming shortened V by 0 bases and J by 4 bases, and 14 bases separated the two germline ends. This CDR3 region has 16 residues. CDR1 is SGHRS and CDR2 is YFSETQ in the germline V gene. CDR3 loop: CASSLVGQTGGNTIYF. DNA for the CDR3: TGCGCCAGCAGCTTGGTTGGACAAACCGGGGGAAACACCATATATTTT.

J is TRBJ2-1 and V is TRBV7-2; 10 bases align to TRBD1. This CDR3 is 13 amino acids long. Unmatched junction bases numbered 7, after V lost 5 bases and J lost 12 bases. The germline V gene encodes CDR1 SGHTA and CDR2 FQGNSA. The CDR3 loop is CASSPGQGRSQFF. DNA for the CDR3: TGTGCCAGCAGCCCGGGACAGGGGCGGTCGCAGTTCTTC.

The table lists this clone with a count of one. This chain uses TRBV4-1 with TRBJ2-2; 13 bases agree with TRBD2. This CDR3 has 16 residues. Germline V gene lookup returns CDR1 MGHRA and CDR2 YSYEKL. Losses at the gene ends were 4 bases for V and 9 bases for J; bases not matched to a gene: 8. The CDR3 nucleotides read TGCGCCAGCAGCCCGAAAACTAGCGGGGGGGCTAGGGAGCTGTTTTTT. It yields the protein CASSPKTSGGARELFF.

This sequence joins TRBV27 and TRBJ1-5; D not certain. The CDR3 consists of 16 residues. V was pared by 5 bases and J by 3 bases, with 17 bases between. Germline CDR1 MNHEY, CDR2 SMNVEV (reference sequence). CDR3 in DNA: TGTGCCAGCAGTACTTTGCTTAGAAAATCCAATCAGCCCCAGCATTTT. Residues: CASSTLLRKSNQPQHF.

The DNA of the CDR3 is TGTGCCAGCAGCCCTGGGGGGGGCCTAGAGACCCAGTACTTC. Protein: CASSPGGGLETQYF. The chain recombines TRBV11-3 with TRBJ2-5; a weak D match, TRBD2 (7 bases). The V and J ends lost 5 bases and 4 bases respectively, with 14 bases between them. The CDR3 is made up of 14 amino acids. In germline, CDR1 is SGHNT, CDR2 YENEEA.

With respect to this clone: Other DNA variants within this sample encode the same CDR3. V usage is TRBV6-5 and J usage is TRBJ2-7, with a tentative D call TRBD2 (5 bases). Germline V gene sequence: CDR1 MNHEY, CDR2 SVGAGI. The CDR3 sequence is 12 residues long. The V end was cut by 0 bases, the J end by 7 bases, with 7 bases between. CDR3 in DNA: TGTGCCAGCAGTTACTCCACGGGAGAGCAGTACTTC. It codes for CASSYSTGEQYF.

This sequence joins TRBV6-6 and TRBJ1-4; 9 nucleotides line up with TRBD1. V lost 5 bases to trimming and J lost 6 bases; unmatched junction nucleotides: 7. The CDR3 is made up of 15 amino acids. Germline CDR1 reads MNHNY; CDR2 reads SVGAGI (reference sequence). Here the CDR3 DNA reads TGTGCCAGCAGTGACGGGGGACAGGGCCATGAAAAACTGTTTTTT. It translates to CASSDGGQGHEKLFF.

The chain joins TRBV10-1 to TRBJ2-1; D may be TRBD2 (6 bases). The CDR3 has 15 residues. Per germline, CDR1 WNHNN and CDR2 SYGVQD (reference sequence). Between the trimmed V and J ends, which lost 4 bases and 2 bases, there was a span of 12 bases. The DNA for the CDR3 is TGCGCCAGCAGTGCTGGTGGGGGGACCTACAATGAGCAGTTCTTC. Translation: CASSAGGGTYNEQFF.

The chain carries TRBV7-2 and TRBJ1-5; tentative D call: TRBD1 (5 bases). The germline CDR1 and CDR2 sequences are SGHTA and FQGNSA. The V gene lost 3 bases and the J gene lost 4 bases, with 7 bases spanning the gap. The CDR3 has 13 residues. CDR3 sequence reads: CASSFGGNQPQHF. CDR3 coding DNA: TGTGCCAGCAGCTTCGGGGGGAATCAGCCCCAGCATTTT.

The rearrangement links TRBV20-1 to TRBJ2-3; 10 bases line up with TRBD2. With 3 bases clipped from V and 4 bases from J, the junction kept 7 bases outside the gene matches. In germline, CDR1 is DFQATT, CDR2 SNEGSKA (reference sequence). The CDR3 consists of 15 residues. The CDR3 sequence is CSASWKRGGSDTQYF. CDR3 sequence (DNA): TGCAGTGCTAGTTGGAAGCGGGGGGGATCAGATACGCAGTATTTT.

This chain joins TRBV11-3 and TRBJ2-5; possibly TRBD1 for D (5 bases). The germline V and J ends were trimmed by 3 bases and 5 bases, with 10 bases remaining between them. The CDR3 covers 13 residues. Per the germline V gene, CDR1 is SGHNT and CDR2 is YENEEA. CDR3 nucleotides: TGTGCCAGCAGCTTCCAGGGTAGCGAGACCCAGTACTTC. Amino acids: CASSFQGSETQYF.

This rearrangement joins TRBV19 to TRBJ1-4; 8 bases are a match to TRBD1. The CDR3 runs to 14 residues. Germline CDR1 and CDR2: LNHDA and SQIVND (reference sequence). The junction had 8 bases not matched to a gene; V was cut back by 4 bases and J by 10 bases. The CDR3 reads CASSTGQGRTKLFF. DNA for the CDR3: TGTGCCAGTAGTACAGGACAGGGTCGGACAAAACTGTTTTTT.

This sequence joins TRBV30 and TRBJ1-1; TRBD1 is a possible D gene (6 bases). The germline V and J ends were trimmed by 5 bases and 7 bases, with 14 bases remaining between them. The germline V gene has CDR1 GTSNPN and CDR2 SVGIG (reference sequence). The CDR3 consists of 12 residues. As DNA, the CDR3 is TGTGCCTGGGCGAGGACAGACAGTGAAGCTTTCTTT. This gives the protein CAWARTDSEAFF.

The chain links TRBV4-2 to TRBJ1-6; no definite D call. The CDR3 loop spans 16 amino acids. CDR1 and CDR2 from the germline V gene are LGHNA and YNFKEQ. The V gene lost 0 bases and the J gene lost 7 bases, with 13 bases spanning the gap. CDR3 coding DNA: TGTGCCAGCAGCCAAGAACCGAGAACCGAGAATTCACCCCTCCACTTT. It translates to CASSQEPRTENSPLHF.

CDR3 DNA sequence: TGCGCCAGCAGCAAAGGGAAGGGACAGGGCAGTTTAGCAGATACGCAGTATTTT. Its translation is CASSKGKGQGSLADTQYF. The V gene is TRBV5-1, the J gene TRBJ2-3, with TRBD1 matching 9 bases. The CDR3 consists of 18 residues. The V gene end was trimmed by 4 bases and the J gene end by 4 bases; junction bases not matched to a gene: 16. Germline-derived CDR1 and CDR2 are SGHRS and YFSETQ.

V and J are TRBV20-1 and TRBJ2-2; 8 bases fit TRBD2. Germline V gives CDR1 DFQATT, CDR2 SNEGSKA (reference sequence). The CDR3 runs to 16 residues. Trimming cost V 3 bases and J 1 base; bases outside gene matches: 7. The CDR3 sequence: CSASDAGGGNTGELFF. CDR3 sequence (DNA): TGCAGTGCTAGTGACGCGGGGGGCGGGAACACCGGGGAGCTGTTTTTT.